Presented here are 21 T cell receptor beta chains from one specimen sequenced in a study of Graves' ophthalmopathy and Graves' hyperthyroidism. The sequenced template was RNA, covering the TCR beta CDR3 region. HTBI-primed first-round RT-PCR preceded second-round multiplex PCR. MiXCR was run by TCRdb on the multiplex PCR reads, yielding one entry per CDR3 protein. The sample has roughly 220,000 distinct CDR3 sequences, around 50% seen once. The sequenced sample was peripheral blood. These receptors were taken from an adult man with Graves' ophthalmopathy.

CDR3 nucleotides: TGTGCCAGCAGCCAATATGGGGGTGAGCAGTACTTC. Its translation is CASSQYGGEQYF. The chain has TRBV7-2 and TRBJ2-7, with D perhaps TRBD1 or TRBD2 (5 bases each). Per germline, CDR1 SGHTA and CDR2 FQGNSA. There are 12 residues in the CDR3. Trimming cost V 5 bases and J 7 bases, with 12 bases left between them.

This clonotype was found many times. The chain recombines TRBV10-2 with TRBJ2-6, with D possibly being TRBD1 (6 bases). The CDR3 covers 16 residues. Per germline, CDR1 WSHSY and CDR2 SAAADI. V was trimmed by 6 bases and J by 0 bases, leaving 12 bases between them. The CDR3 spells CASRQGHGSGANVLTF. The CDR3 coding sequence is TGCGCCAGCAGACAGGGCCACGGCTCTGGGGCCAACGTCCTGACTTTC.

The rearrangement joins TRBV9 to TRBJ1-2; 10 bases map to TRBD1. V lost 4 bases, J lost 8 bases, and 11 bases stayed unmatched. Per germline, CDR1 SGDLS and CDR2 YYNGEE. The length of the CDR3 is 15 residues. CDR3 in DNA: TGTGCCAGCAGCCCATCGGGGACAGGGGCTGAAGGCTACACCTTC. Protein product: CASSPSGTGAEGYTF.

Note on this clonotype: A much larger clone sits a single nucleotide away, making a read error possible. The rearrangement links TRBV29-1 to TRBJ1-2; D is perhaps TRBD1 (6 bases). Germline CDR1 and CDR2: SQVTM and ANQGSEA. The CDR3 is 13 residues long. CDR3 region: CGVVQDSNYGYTF. CDR3 DNA sequence: TGCGGCGTTGTTCAGGACAGTAACTATGGCTACACCTTC.

This chain connects TRBV7-6 to TRBJ1-5; D uncertain. Germline V lookup: CDR1 SGHVS, CDR2 FNYEAQ. The CDR3 covers 13 residues. V shed 2 bases and J shed 3 bases, with 5 bases lying between them. The CDR3 sequence: CASSLIDNQPQHF. The CDR3 DNA is TGTGCCAGCAGCTTAATAGACAATCAGCCCCAGCATTTT.

This clonotype was recorded a few times. The CDR3, as DNA: TGTGCCAGCAGTGCCCAGCTAGGGGAAAAACTGTTTTTT. Protein product: CASSAQLGEKLFF. The chain links TRBV2 to TRBJ1-4, with D hard to call. This CDR3 has 13 residues. Germline lookup yields CDR1 SNHLY and CDR2 FYNNEI. V was cut by 4 bases and J by 8 bases, with 11 bases left in between.

The chain carries TRBV5-5 and TRBJ2-5; D uncertain. CDR3 length: 14 residues. The germline CDR1 and CDR2 sequences are SGHKS and YYEKEE (reference sequence). Trimming took 1 base from V and 6 from J, leaving 13 bases between them. The chain's CDR3 is CASSLRHDGQTQYF. As DNA, the CDR3 is TGTGCCAGCAGCTTGCGACACGATGGGCAGACCCAGTACTTC.

The chain uses TRBV2 and TRBJ1-5, with D uncertain. The CDR3 totals 16 residues. Trimming stripped 2 bases from V and 0 bases from J, with 11 bases between. Per germline, CDR1 SNHLY and CDR2 FYNNEI. CDR3 in amino acids: CASSEREFGSNQPQHF. The CDR3 region has the DNA TGTGCCAGCAGTGAAAGAGAATTCGGTAGCAATCAGCCCCAGCATTTT.

The chain is built from TRBV9 and TRBJ1-5, with a tentative D call TRBD1 (5 bases). The V end was cut by 0 bases, the J end by 7 bases, with 14 bases between. Germline CDR1 is SGDLS and CDR2 is YYNGEE. The CDR3 runs 15 residues. CDR3 bases: TGTGCCAGCAGCGTAGCCGGGACGATCGGACAGCCCCAGCATTTT. Translating gives CASSVAGTIGQPQHF.

The V gene is TRBV15, the J gene TRBJ2-1; a possible D gene is TRBD1 (6 bases). The CDR3 spans 14 residues. Germline V lookup: CDR1 LNHNV, CDR2 YYDKDF (reference sequence). Trimming shortened V by 3 bases and J by 4 bases, and 10 bases separated the two germline ends. CDR3 sequence (DNA): TGTGCCACCAGCAGGCAGGACAGATACAATGAGCAGTTCTTC. Encoded protein: CATSRQDRYNEQFF.

There are a few counts of this clonotype. The chain joins TRBV10-3 to TRBJ2-5; 8 bases are a match to TRBD2. Per germline, CDR1 ENHRY and CDR2 SYGVKD. The V gene end was trimmed by 0 bases and the J gene end by 1 base; junction bases not matched to a gene: 4. CDR3 length equals 16 residues. The CDR3 is CAISESASGGQETQYF. The CDR3 region has the DNA TGTGCCATCAGTGAGTCGGCCAGCGGGGGCCAAGAGACCCAGTACTTC.

This clonotype was counted between two and nine times. The chain recombines TRBV10-1 with TRBJ2-7; D is possibly TRBD2 (5 bases). Trimming stripped 3 bases from V and 3 bases from J, with 15 bases between. The CDR3 is 15 amino acids. In germline, CDR1 is WNHNN, CDR2 SYGVQD (reference sequence). The CDR3 coding sequence is TGCGCCAGCAGTGATCCGTCCTCCGGGGACTACGAGCAGTACTTC. Residues: CASSDPSSGDYEQYF.

This clonotype has only one observation. V and J are TRBV2 and TRBJ1-5; possible D gene TRBD1, 5 bases. CDR3 size: 14 residues. Germline lookup yields CDR1 SNHLY and CDR2 FYNNEI. V was cut by 5 bases and J by 6 bases, with 14 bases left in between. CDR3 residues: CASSHRGLGQPQHF. The CDR3 DNA reads as TGTGCCAGCAGTCATCGGGGGTTGGGTCAGCCCCAGCATTTT.

The V and J genes are TRBV12-3 or TRBV12-4 and TRBJ1-5; 8 bases match TRBD1. The V and J ends lost 7 bases and 2 bases, in that order; junction bases with no gene match: 7. This CDR3 has 15 amino acids. The CDR3 DNA sequence: TGTGCCAGCAAAATCGCGGGACAGGGCAATCAGCCCCAGCATTTT. Translating gives CASKIAGQGNQPQHF.

On this clonotype: One end of the junction fails to match germline, which may point to a read error. This sequence joins TRBV10-2 and TRBJ2-2; D unclear. Germline lookup yields CDR1 WSHSY and CDR2 SAAADI. This CDR3 comprises 14 residues. The CDR3 sequence is CASSYGANTGELFF. DNA for the CDR3: TGTGCCAGCAGTTATGGAGCGAACACCGGGGAGCTGTTTTTT.

On this clonotype itself: With a much larger clone just one base away, this may be a read error. This chain joins TRBV24-1 and TRBJ2-7; D perhaps matches TRBD2 (6 bases). Germline values: CDR1 KGHDR, CDR2 SFDVKD. The CDR3 has 12 residues. V gave up 10 bases and J gave up 3 bases, with 12 bases separating them. The CDR3 bases are TGTGCCACGGGCGGGGACCGCTACGAGCAGTACTTC. Translation: CATGGDRYEQYF.

This clonotype came up once. The rearrangement uses TRBV12-3 or TRBV12-4 and TRBJ1-4; TRBD1 matches 7 bases. Unmatched junction bases numbered 5, after V lost 3 bases and J lost 4 bases. The CDR3 covers 15 residues. In nucleotides, the CDR3 is TGTGCCAGCAGTTTGACAGGGCCCAGTAATGAAAAACTGTTTTTT. Translating it yields CASSLTGPSNEKLFF.

The V gene is TRBV24-1, the J gene TRBJ1-1, with 7 bases aligning to TRBD1. The V and J ends lost 7 bases and 7 bases, in that order; junction bases with no gene match: 2. Germline V gives CDR1 KGHDR, CDR2 SFDVKD. This CDR3 has 11 amino acids. CDR3 sequence (DNA): TGTGCCACCAGACAGGGGAATGAAGCTTTCTTT. Its translation is CATRQGNEAFF.

This clonotype has just a few counts. The chain links TRBV9 to TRBJ1-1, with D unclear. The V gene's germline CDR1 is SGDLS and CDR2 YYNGEE. V was shortened by 5 bases and J by 0 bases, with 11 bases between the two germline ends. This CDR3 is 14 amino acids long. CDR3 amino acids: CASSEATVNTEAFF. The CDR3 nucleotides read TGTGCCAGCAGTGAAGCCACTGTGAACACTGAAGCTTTCTTT.

J is TRBJ1-2 and V is TRBV7-9, with D perhaps TRBD1 (5 bases). CDR3 length equals 15 residues. CDR1 is SEHNR and CDR2 is FQNEAQ in the germline V gene (reference sequence). Between the trimmed V and J ends, which lost 4 bases and 0 bases, there was a span of 12 bases. CDR3 region: CASSSEQGSNYGYTF. CDR3 DNA: TGTGCCAGCAGCTCCGAGCAGGGCTCTAACTATGGCTACACCTTC.

The chain carries TRBV24-1 and TRBJ2-2; D not resolved. The CDR3 covers 13 residues. Germline V gene sequence: CDR1 KGHDR, CDR2 SFDVKD. V dropped 3 bases and J dropped 4 bases, with 5 bases sitting between them. The DNA for the CDR3 is TGTGCCACCAGTGATAGTGGCACCGGGGAGCTGTTTTTT. Translation: CATSDSGTGELFF.